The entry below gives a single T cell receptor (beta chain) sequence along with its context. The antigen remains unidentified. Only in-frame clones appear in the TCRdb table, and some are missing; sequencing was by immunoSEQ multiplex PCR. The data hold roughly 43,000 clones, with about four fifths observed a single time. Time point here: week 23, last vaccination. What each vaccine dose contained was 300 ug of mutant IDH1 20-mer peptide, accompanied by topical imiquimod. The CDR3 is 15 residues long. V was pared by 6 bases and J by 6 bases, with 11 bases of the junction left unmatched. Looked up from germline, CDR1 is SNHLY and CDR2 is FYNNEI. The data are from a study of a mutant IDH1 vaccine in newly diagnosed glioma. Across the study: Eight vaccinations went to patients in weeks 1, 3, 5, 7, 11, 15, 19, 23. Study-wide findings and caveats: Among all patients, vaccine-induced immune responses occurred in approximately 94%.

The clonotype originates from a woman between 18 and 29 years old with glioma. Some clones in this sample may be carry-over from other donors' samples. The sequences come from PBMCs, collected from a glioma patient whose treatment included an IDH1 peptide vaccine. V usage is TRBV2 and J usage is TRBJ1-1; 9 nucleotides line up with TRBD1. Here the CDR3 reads CASRAKTGGLAEAFF. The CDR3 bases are TGTGCCAGCAGAGCTAAGACAGGGGGGTTAGCTGAAGCTTTCTTT. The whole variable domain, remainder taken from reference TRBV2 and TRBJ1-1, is EPEVTQTPSHQVTQMGQEVILRCVPISNHLYFYWYRQILGQKVEFLVSFYNNEISEKSEIFDDQFSVERPDGSNFTLKIRSTKLEDSAMYFCASRAKTGGLAEAFFGQGTRLTVV.